A single T cell receptor beta chain is shown here with its context. The CDR3 loop spans 12 amino acids. CDR1 is LGHDT and CDR2 is YNNKEL in the germline V gene (reference sequence). The germline V and J ends were trimmed by 8 bases and 6 bases, with 12 bases remaining between them. These data come from a study of blood T cell repertoires in COVID-19. Repertoires were generated with immunoSEQ multiplex PCR, while TCRdb's copy carries only in-frame clones and drops some. The top ten hold 16% of the sample, which has 50,000 to 60,000 clones, 75% to 85% seen once. The specimen was peripheral blood. The receptor's source is a man in his forties or fifties with acute or convalescent COVID-19. The chain couples TRBV3-1 (or the pseudogene TRBV3-2) to TRBJ2-3; the D is unclear. CDR3 nucleotides: TGTGCCAGCTCCCAAGTCGGGGATACGCAGTATTTT. Protein: CASSQVGDTQYF.